This TCR beta chain was obtained from a study of cytomegalovirus exposure and HLA in healthy donors. As regards this clone: The antigen remains undetermined.

PCR was performed using 60 Vbeta and 13 Jbeta primers. The assay was immunoSEQ multiplex PCR, and TCRdb's table has in-frame clones only and misses some. Its clone listing holds approximately 140,000 clones. Study outcomes and limitations: Reported performance of the classifier showed diagnosis of cytomegalovirus status with high specificity and sensitivity. According to a later analysis, most TCR beta chains associated with CMV appeared HLA-restricted.

This TCR came from a middle-aged man in good health and CMV-seronegative. The sample comprised PBMCs.

Here the CDR3 DNA reads TGTGCCAGCAGCCTCATTGGGGAGGGGGATCAGCCCCAGCATTTT. The encoded protein is CASSLIGEGDQPQHF. This chain links TRBV5-4 with TRBJ1-5, with D maybe TRBD1 (6 bases). Germline CDR1 SGHNT, CDR2 YYREEE (reference sequence). The CDR3 consists of 15 residues. The V end lost 4 bases, the J end lost 5 bases, and 16 bases lay between the germline ends.